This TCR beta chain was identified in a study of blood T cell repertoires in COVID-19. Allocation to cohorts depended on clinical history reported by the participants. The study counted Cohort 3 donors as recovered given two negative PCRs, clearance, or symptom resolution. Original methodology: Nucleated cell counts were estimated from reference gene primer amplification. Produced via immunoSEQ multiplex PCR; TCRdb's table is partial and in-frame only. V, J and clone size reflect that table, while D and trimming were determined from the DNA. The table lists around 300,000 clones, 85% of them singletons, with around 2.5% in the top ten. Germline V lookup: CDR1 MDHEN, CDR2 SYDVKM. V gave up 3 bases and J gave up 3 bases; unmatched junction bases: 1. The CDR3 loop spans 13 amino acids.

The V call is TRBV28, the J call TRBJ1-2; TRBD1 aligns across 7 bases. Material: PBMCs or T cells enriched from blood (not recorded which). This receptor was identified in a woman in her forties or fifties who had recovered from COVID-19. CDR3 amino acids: CASSFTGDYGYTF. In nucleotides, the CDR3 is TGTGCCAGCAGTTTTACAGGGGACTATGGCTACACCTTC.